Below, 5 T cell receptor beta chains from the same sample are listed, as sequenced in a study of identical twins (dated by TCRdb to the mid-2010s). The method was 5' RACE. The sample was run on an Illumina HiSeq 2000. In TCRdb, the public reads were trimmed at Q25 with fastp and aligned with MiXCR, with productive beta chains retained. Every CDR3 protein is listed once, alongside the most common genes and DNA of its rows. Recorded for this sample are approximately 210,000 distinct CDR3 sequences; approximately 15% of them occurred a single time. The leading ten clones occupy 40% of the sample. In addition, the sample was reused for a study of T cells expressing NK-cell markers.

The sample was CD8+ T cells sorted from blood. The origin of the receptors is a woman between 18 and 29 years old in good health.

This clonotype appeared a few times. The chain carries TRBV5-6 and TRBJ1-1, with D perhaps TRBD1 (5 bases). V was trimmed by 7 bases and J by 1 base, leaving 14 bases between them. Per germline, CDR1 SGHDT and CDR2 YYEEEE. The CDR3 contains 14 residues. In DNA form, the CDR3 reads TGTGCCAGCGGTTACAGGCGGTGGAACACTGAAGCTTTCTTT. It translates to CASGYRRWNTEAFF.

The chain joins TRBV6-2 or TRBV6-3 to TRBJ1-2; D not resolved. Germline assignment: CDR1 MNHEY and CDR2 SVGEGT. The CDR3 totals 12 residues. Trimming left V 2 bases short and J 7 bases short, with 8 bases between. The CDR3 DNA reads TGTGCCAGCAGTTACGGTCTCTTTGGCTACACCTTC. It translates to CASSYGLFGYTF.

V is TRBV27 and J is TRBJ2-3; TRBD2 matches 8 bases. The CDR3 spans 15 residues. J was trimmed by 1 base and V by 8 bases; bases with no gene match: 8. Germline V CDR1 and CDR2: MNHEY, SMNVEV (reference sequence). CDR3 DNA: TGTGCCAGCGGCCTGACTAGCGTAGGCACAGATACGCAGTATTTT. It encodes CASGLTSVGTDTQYF.

The rearrangement links TRBV3-1 to TRBJ1-1; D is perhaps TRBD1 (5 bases). Germline-derived CDR1 and CDR2 are LGHDT and YNNKEL (reference sequence). CDR3 length: 14 amino acids. V was pared by 7 bases and J by 1 base, with 13 bases between. The CDR3 DNA follows: TGTGCCAGCACCCGGGGGGGGTCGAACACTGAAGCTTTCTTT. Translation: CASTRGGSNTEAFF.

The chain recombines TRBV20-1 with TRBJ2-7; D might be TRBD2 (6 bases). V lost 6 bases and J lost 5, with 23 bases in between. Germline lookup yields CDR1 DFQATT and CDR2 SNEGSKA (reference sequence). This CDR3 has 15 residues. CDR3 bases: TGCAGTGCATCGTCCCTGATCGGGAGCCGGGACGAGCAGTACTTC. Translated: CSASSLIGSRDEQYF.